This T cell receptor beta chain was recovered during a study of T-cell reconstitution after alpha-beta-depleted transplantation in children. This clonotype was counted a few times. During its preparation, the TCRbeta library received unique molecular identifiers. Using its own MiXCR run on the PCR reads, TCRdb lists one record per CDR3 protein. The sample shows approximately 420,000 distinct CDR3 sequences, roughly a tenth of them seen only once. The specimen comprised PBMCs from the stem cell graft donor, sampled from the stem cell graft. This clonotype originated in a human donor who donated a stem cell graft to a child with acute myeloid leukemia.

In DNA, the CDR3 is TGCAGTGCTAGAGTACTAGCGGGAGCCTACGAGCAGTACTTC. Translation gives CSARVLAGAYEQYF. V gene TRBV20-1 combines with J gene TRBJ2-7; 11 bases are a match to TRBD2. The germline V gene encodes CDR1 DFQATT and CDR2 SNEGSKA (reference sequence). This CDR3 has 14 residues. The V segment lost 1 base and the J segment 2 bases; nucleotides outside the gene matches: 1.